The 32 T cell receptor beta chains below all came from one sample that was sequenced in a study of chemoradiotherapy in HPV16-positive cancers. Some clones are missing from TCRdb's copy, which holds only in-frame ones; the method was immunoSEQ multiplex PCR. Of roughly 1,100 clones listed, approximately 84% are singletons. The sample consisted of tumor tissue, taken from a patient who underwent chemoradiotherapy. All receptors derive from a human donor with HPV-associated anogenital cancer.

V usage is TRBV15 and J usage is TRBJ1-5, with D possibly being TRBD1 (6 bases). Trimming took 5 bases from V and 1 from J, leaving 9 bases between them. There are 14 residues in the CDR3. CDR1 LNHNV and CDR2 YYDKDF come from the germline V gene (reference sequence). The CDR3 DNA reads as TGTGCCACCAGCGGAGGGGGGAGCAATCAGCCCCAGCATTTT. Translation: CATSGGGSNQPQHF.

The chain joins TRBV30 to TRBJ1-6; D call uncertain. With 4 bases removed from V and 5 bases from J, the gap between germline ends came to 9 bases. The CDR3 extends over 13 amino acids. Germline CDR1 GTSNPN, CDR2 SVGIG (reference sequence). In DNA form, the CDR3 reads TGTGCCTGGACCGAATACCATAATTCACCCCTCCACTTT. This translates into CAWTEYHNSPLHF.

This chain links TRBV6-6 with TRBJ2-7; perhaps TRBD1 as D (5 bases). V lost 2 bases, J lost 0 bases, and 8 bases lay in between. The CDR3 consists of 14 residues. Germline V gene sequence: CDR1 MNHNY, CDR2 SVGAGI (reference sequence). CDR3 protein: CASSYATDSYEQYF. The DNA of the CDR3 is TGTGCCAGCAGTTACGCGACAGACTCCTACGAGCAGTACTTC.

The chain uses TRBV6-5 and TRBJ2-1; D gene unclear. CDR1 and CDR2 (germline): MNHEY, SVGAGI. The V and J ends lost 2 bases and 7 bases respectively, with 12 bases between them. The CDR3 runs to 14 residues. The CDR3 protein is CASSYLRTPNEQFF. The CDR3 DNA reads TGTGCCAGCAGTTACCTTCGGACGCCTAATGAGCAGTTCTTC.

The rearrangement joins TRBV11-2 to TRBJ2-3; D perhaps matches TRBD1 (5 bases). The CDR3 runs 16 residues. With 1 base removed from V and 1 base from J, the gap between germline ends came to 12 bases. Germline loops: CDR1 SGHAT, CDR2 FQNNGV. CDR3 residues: CASSLGSVQGTDTQYF. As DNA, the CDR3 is TGTGCCAGCAGCTTAGGGTCAGTACAGGGCACAGATACGCAGTATTTT.

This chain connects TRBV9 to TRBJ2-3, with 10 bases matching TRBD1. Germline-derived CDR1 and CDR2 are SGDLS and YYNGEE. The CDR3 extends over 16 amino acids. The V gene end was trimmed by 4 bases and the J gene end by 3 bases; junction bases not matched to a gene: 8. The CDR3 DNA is TGTGCCAGCAGCACACCTTGGACAGGGGGAACAGATACGCAGTATTTT. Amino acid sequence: CASSTPWTGGTDTQYF.

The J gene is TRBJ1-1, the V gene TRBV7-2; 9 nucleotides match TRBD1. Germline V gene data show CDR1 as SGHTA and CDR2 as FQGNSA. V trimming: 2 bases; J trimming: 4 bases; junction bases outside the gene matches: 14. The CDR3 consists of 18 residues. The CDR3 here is CASSLFGTGYEHGTEAFF. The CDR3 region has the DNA TGTGCCAGCAGCTTATTCGGGACAGGGTACGAGCATGGCACTGAAGCTTTCTTT.

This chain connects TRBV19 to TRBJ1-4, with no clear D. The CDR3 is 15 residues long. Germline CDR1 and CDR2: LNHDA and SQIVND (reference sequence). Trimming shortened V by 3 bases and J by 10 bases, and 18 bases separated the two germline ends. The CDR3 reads CASSIISEASGKLFF. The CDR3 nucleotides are TGTGCCAGTAGTATTATTTCGGAGGCCTCCGGAAAACTGTTTTTT. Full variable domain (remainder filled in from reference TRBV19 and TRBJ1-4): DGGITQSPKYLFRKEGQNVTLSCEQNLNHDAMYWYRQDPGQGLRLIYYSQIVNDFQKGDIAEGYSVSREKKESFPLTVTSAQKNPTAFYLCASSIISEASGKLFFGSGTQLSVL.

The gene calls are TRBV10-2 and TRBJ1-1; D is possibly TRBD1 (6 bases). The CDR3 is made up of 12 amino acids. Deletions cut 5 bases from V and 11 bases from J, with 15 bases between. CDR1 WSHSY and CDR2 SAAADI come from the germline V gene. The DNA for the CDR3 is TGCGCCAGCAGTAACGACAGGCAAAGGGCTTTCTTT. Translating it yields CASSNDRQRAFF.

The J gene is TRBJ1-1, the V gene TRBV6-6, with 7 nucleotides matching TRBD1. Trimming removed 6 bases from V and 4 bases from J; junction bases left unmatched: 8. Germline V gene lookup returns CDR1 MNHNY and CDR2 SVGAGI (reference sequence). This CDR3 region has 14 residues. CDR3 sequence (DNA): TGTGCCAGCAGCCTGACAGGGATGGGCACTGAAGCTTTCTTT. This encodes CASSLTGMGTEAFF.

DNA of the CDR3: TGTGCCAGCAGTTGGGTAGGGGTTAGCACAGATACGCAGTATTTT. This codes for CASSWVGVSTDTQYF. The chain employs TRBV7-2 and TRBJ2-3; D possibly corresponds to TRBD1 (5 bases). The CDR3 runs 15 residues. CDR1 SGHTA and CDR2 FQGNSA come from the germline V gene. The ends were cut back, 6 bases at V and 0 bases at J, with 13 bases in the middle.

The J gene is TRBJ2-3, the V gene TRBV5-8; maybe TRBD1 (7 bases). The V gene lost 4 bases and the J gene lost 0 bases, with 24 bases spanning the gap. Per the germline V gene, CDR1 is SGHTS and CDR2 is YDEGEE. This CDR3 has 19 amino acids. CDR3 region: CASSPDVAGGSLSTDTQYF. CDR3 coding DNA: TGTGCCAGCAGCCCGGATGTGGCAGGGGGGTCCCTAAGCACAGATACGCAGTATTTT.

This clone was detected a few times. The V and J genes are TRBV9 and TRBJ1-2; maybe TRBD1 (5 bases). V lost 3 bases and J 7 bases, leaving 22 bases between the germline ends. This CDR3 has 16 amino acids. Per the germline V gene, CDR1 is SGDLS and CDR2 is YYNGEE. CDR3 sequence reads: CASSGRGGGWGFGYTF. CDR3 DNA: TGTGCCAGCAGCGGTAGGGGTGGCGGTTGGGGATTTGGCTACACCTTC. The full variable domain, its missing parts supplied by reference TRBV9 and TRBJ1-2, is DSGVTQTPKHLITATGQRVTLRCSPRSGDLSVYWYQQSLDQGLQFLIQYYNGEERAKGNILERFSAQQFPDLHSELNLSSLELGDSALYFCASSGRGGGWGFGYTFGSGTRLTVV.

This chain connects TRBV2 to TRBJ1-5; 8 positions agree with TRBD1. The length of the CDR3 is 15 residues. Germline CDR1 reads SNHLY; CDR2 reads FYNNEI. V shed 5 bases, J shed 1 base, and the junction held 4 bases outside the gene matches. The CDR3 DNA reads TGTGCCAGCAGTAGACAGGGGACAAGCAATCAGCCCCAGCATTTT. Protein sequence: CASSRQGTSNQPQHF. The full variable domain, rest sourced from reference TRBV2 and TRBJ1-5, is EPEVTQTPSHQVTQMGQEVILRCVPISNHLYFYWYRQILGQKVEFLVSFYNNEISEKSEIFDDQFSVERPDGSNFTLKIRSTKLEDSAMYFCASSRQGTSNQPQHFGDGTRLSIL.

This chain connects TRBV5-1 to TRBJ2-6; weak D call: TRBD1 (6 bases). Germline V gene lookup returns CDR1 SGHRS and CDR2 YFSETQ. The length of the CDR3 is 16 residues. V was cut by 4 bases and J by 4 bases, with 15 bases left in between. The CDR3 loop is CASSVKTGSGANVLTF. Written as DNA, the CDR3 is TGCGCCAGCAGCGTCAAAACAGGGTCCGGGGCCAACGTCCTGACTTTC.

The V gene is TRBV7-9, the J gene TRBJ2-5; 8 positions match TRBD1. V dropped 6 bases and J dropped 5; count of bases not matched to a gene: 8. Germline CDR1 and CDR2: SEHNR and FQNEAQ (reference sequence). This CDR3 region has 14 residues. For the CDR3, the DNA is TGTGCCAGCAGTCCAACAGGGGGAGTTGAGACCCAGTACTTC. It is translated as CASSPTGGVETQYF.

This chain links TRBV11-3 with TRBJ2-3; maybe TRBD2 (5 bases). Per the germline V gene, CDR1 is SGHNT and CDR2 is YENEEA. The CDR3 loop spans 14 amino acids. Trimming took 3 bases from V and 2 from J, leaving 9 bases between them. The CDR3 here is CASSLAGFTDTQYF. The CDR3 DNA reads TGTGCCAGCAGCTTGGCGGGTTTCACAGATACGCAGTATTTT.

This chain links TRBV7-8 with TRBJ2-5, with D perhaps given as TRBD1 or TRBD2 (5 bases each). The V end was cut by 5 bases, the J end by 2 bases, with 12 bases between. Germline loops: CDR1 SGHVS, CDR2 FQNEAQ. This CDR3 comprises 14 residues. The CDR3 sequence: CASSPTGLQETQYF. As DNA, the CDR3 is TGTGCCAGCAGCCCCACGGGGCTACAAGAGACCCAGTACTTC.

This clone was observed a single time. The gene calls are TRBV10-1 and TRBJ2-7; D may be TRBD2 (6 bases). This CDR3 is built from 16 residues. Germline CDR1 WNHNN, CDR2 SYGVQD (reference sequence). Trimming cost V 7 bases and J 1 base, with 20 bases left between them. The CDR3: CASTRSWRERSYEQYF. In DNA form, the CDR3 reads TGCGCCAGCACCAGGTCGTGGAGGGAGAGATCCTACGAGCAGTACTTC.

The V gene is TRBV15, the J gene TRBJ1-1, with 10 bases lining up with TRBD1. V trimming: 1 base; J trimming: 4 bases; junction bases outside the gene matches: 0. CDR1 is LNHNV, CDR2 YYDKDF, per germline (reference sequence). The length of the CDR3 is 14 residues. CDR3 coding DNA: TGTGCCACCAGCAGAGGACAGGGGGCCACTGAAGCTTTCTTT. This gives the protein CATSRGQGATEAFF.

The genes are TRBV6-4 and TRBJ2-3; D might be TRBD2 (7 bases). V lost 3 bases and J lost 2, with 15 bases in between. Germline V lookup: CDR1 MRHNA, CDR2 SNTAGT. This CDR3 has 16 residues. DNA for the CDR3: TGTGCCAGCAGTGAGTCTCGGGGGGCTTCCACAGATACGCAGTATTTT. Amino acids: CASSESRGASTDTQYF.

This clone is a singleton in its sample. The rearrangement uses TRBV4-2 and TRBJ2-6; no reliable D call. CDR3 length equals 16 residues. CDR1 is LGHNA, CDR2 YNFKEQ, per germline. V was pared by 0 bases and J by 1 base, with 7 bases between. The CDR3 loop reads CASSQDTTSGANVLTF. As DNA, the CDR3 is TGTGCCAGCAGCCAAGATACGACATCTGGGGCCAACGTCCTGACTTTC.

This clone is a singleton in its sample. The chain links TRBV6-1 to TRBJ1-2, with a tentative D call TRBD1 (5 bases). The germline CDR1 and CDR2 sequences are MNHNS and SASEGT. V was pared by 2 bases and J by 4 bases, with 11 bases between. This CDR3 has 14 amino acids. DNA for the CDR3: TGTGCCAGCAGTGAAAAGTCAGGGATCTATGGCTACACCTTC. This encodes CASSEKSGIYGYTF.

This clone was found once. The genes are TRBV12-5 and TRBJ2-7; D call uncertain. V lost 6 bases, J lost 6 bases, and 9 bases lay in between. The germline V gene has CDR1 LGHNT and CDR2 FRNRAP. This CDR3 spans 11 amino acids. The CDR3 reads CASGFRAEQYF. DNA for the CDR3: TGTGCTAGTGGCTTCCGGGCCGAGCAGTACTTC.

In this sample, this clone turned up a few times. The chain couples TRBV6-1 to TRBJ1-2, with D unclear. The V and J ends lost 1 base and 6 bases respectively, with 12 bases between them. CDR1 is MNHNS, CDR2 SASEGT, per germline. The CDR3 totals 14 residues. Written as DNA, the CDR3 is TGTGCCAGCAGTGAAGTGGCAGGTTTGGATGGCTACACCTTC. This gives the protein CASSEVAGLDGYTF.

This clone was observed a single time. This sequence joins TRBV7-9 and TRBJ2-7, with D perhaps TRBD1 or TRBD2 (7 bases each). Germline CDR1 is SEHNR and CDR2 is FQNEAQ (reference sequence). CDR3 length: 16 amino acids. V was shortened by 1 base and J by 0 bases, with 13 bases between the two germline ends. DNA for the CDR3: TGTGCCAGCAGCTTAGGGGAGGGGGCCGGCTCCTACGAGCAGTACTTC. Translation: CASSLGEGAGSYEQYF.

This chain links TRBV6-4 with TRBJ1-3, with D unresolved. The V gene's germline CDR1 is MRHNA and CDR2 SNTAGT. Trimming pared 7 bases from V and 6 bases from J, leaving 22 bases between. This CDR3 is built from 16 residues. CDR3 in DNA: TGTGCCAGCATAGGTAAGGAGTCCTCACTGGAAAACACCATATATTTT. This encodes CASIGKESSLENTIYF.

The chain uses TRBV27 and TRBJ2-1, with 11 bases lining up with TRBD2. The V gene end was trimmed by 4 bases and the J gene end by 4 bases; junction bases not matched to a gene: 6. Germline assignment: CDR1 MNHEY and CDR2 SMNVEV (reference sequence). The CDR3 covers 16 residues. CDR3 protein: CASSSPTSGVYNEQFF. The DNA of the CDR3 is TGTGCCAGCAGTTCACCGACTAGCGGGGTATACAATGAGCAGTTCTTC.

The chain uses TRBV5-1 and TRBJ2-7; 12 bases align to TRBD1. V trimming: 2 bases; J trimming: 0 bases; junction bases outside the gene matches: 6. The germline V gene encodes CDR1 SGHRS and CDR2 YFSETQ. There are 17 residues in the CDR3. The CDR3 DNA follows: TGCGCCAGCAGCTTACCGGGACAGGGGGCCTTCTCCTACGAGCAGTACTTC. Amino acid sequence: CASSLPGQGAFSYEQYF.

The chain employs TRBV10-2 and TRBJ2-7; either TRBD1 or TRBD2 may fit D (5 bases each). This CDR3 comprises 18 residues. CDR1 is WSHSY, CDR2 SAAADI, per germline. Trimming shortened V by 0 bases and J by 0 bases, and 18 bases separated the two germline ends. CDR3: CASSESSGPLGNSYEQYF. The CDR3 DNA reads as TGCGCCAGCAGTGAGTCTTCGGGGCCACTGGGCAACTCCTACGAGCAGTACTTC.

CDR3 in amino acids: CASSPPGATNYGYTF. The CDR3 DNA sequence: TGTGCCAGCAGCCCTCCCGGGGCGACCAACTATGGCTACACCTTC. The chain carries TRBV7-9 and TRBJ1-2, with D possibly TRBD1 on 5 matching bases. The CDR3 totals 15 residues. V lost 5 bases and J 2 bases, leaving 15 bases between the germline ends. Germline V gene data show CDR1 as SEHNR and CDR2 as FQNEAQ (reference sequence). The full variable domain, its missing parts supplied by reference TRBV7-9 and TRBJ1-2, is DTGVSQNPRHKITKRGQNVTFRCDPISEHNRLYWYRQTLGQGPEFLTYFQNEAQLEKSRLLSDRFSAERPKGSFSTLEIQRTEQGDSAMYLCASSPPGATNYGYTFGSGTRLTVV.

The CDR3: CSVPTGELFF. The CDR3 DNA follows: TGCAGCGTCCCGACCGGGGAGCTGTTTTTT. The chain is built from TRBV29-1 and TRBJ2-2, with D unclear. CDR1 SQVTM and CDR2 ANQGSEA come from the germline V gene. Trimming shortened V by 6 bases and J by 5 bases, and 4 bases separated the two germline ends. The CDR3 spans 10 residues.